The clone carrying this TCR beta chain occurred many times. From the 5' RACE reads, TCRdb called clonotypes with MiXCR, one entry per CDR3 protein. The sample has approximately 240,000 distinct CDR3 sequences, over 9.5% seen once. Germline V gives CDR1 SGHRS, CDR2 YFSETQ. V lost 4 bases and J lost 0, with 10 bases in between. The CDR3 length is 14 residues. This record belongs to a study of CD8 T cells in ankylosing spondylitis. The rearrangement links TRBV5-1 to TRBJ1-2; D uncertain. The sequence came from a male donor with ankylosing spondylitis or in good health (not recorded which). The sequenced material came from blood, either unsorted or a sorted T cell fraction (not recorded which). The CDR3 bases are TGCGCCAGCAGCGTCCTTCCAGCTAACTATGGCTACACCTTC. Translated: CASSVLPANYGYTF.